This T cell receptor (beta chain) was documented in a study of cytomegalovirus exposure and HLA in healthy donors. The PCR made use of 60 Vbeta and 13 Jbeta primers. Profiled with immunoSEQ multiplex PCR; TCRdb holds only in-frame clones, not every one. Of 95,000 to 110,000 clones in the sample, roughly 80% are singletons; the top ten hold around 2.4%. The CDR3 spans 14 residues. V gave up 6 bases and J gave up 0 bases, with 11 bases separating them. Germline lookup yields CDR1 SQVTM and CDR2 ANQGSEA. This sequence originates from a man aged 30 to 39 in good health and CMV-seronegative. The source material was PBMCs. The chain couples TRBV29-1 to TRBJ2-2; D perhaps matches TRBD2 (6 bases). Written as DNA, the CDR3 is TGCAGCGTCGGGGGATTCGCGAACACCGGGGAGCTGTTTTTT. Translated, it gives CSVGGFANTGELFF.